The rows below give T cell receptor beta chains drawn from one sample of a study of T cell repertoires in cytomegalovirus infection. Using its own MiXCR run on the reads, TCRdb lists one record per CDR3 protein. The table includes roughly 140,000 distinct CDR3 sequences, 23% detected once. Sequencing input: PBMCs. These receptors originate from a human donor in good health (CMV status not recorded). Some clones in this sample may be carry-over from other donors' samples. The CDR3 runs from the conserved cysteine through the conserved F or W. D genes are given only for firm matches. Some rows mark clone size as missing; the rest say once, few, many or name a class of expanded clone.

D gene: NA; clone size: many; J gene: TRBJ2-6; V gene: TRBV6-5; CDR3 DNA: TGTGCCAGCAGGTCCCGGGGCACTGGGGCCAACGTCCTGACTTTC; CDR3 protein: CASRSRGTGANVLTF
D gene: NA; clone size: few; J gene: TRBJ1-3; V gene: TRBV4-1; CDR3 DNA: TGCGCCAGCAGCCAAGCGTGGACCTCTGGAAACACCATATATTTT; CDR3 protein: CASSQAWTSGNTIYF
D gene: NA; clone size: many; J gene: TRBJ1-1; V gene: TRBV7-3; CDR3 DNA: TGTGCCAGCAGCTTGGTGGCGGGGGACACTGAAGCTTTCTTT; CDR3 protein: CASSLVAGDTEAFF
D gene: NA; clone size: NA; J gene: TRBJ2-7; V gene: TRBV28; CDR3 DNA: TGTGCCAGCAGTACAGCCTGGGGCTCCTACGAGCAGTACTTC; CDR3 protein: CASSTAWGSYEQYF
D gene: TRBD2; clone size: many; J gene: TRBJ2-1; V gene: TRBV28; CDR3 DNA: TGTGCCAGCAGTACTTTAGCGGGAGACGATGAGCAGTTCTTC; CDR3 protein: CASSTLAGDDEQFF
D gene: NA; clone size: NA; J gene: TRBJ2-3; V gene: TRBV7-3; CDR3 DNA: TGTGCCAGCAGCTCCGGACTGCCGGGGGAAGATACGCAGTATTTT; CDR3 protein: CASSSGLPGEDTQYF
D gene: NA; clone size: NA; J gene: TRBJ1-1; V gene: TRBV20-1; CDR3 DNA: TGCAGTGCTAGACGTGCGAACACTGAAGCTTTCTTT; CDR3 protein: CSARRANTEAFF
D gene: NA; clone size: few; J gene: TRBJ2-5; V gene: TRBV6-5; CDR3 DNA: TGTGCCAGCAGTTACACCGGGACATCTCTGTACTTC; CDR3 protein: CASSYTGTSLYF
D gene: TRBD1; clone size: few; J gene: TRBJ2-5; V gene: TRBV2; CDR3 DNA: TGTGCCAGCAGTGAACAGGGGGCAGGAGAGACCCAGTACTTC; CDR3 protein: CASSEQGAGETQYF
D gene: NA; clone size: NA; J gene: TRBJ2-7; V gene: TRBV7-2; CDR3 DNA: TGTGCCAGCAGCCAGGGGACTTCTAGATACGAGCAGTACTTC; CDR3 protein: CASSQGTSRYEQYF
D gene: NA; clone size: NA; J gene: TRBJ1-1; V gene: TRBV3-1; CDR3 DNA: TGTGCCAGCAGCCAGGGGGCTGAAGCTTTCTTT; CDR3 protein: CASSQGAEAFF
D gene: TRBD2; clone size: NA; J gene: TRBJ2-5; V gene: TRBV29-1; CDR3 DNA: TGCAGCGTTCGGACTAGCGGGCAAGAGACCCAGTACTTC; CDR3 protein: CSVRTSGQETQYF
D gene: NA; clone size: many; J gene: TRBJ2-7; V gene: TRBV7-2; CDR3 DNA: TGTGCCAGCAGCTCCACTAGCCCTTCCTACGAGCAGTACTTC; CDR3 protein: CASSSTSPSYEQYF
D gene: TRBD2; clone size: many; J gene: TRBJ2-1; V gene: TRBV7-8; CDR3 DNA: TGTGCCAGCAGCCTAGCGGGACTAGGGGGTCAGGAGCAGTTCTTC; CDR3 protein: CASSLAGLGGQEQFF
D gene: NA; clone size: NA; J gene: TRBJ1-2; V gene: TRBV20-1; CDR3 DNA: TGCAGTGCTTACGGAGGGCCTAACTATGGCTACACCTTC; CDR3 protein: CSAYGGPNYGYTF
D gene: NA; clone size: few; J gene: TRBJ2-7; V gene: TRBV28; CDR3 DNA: TGTGCCAGCAGTGCGGCCGGAGAGGTCCACGAGCAGTACTTC; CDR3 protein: CASSAAGEVHEQYF
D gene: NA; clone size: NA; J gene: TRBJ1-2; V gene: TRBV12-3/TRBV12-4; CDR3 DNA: TGTGCCAGCAGTTTGGCAGGGGTCTATGGCTACACCTTC; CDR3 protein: CASSLAGVYGYTF
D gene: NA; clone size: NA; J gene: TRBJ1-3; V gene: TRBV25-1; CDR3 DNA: TGTGCCAGCAGTGAATGGGGGACAAAGACAGACCCCTTTGGAAACACCATATATTTT; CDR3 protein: CASSEWGTKTDPFGNTIYF
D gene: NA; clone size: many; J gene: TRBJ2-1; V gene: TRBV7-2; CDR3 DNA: TGTGCCAGCAGCACGCGGACAGACGGCTCCTACAATGAGCAGTTCTTC; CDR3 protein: CASSTRTDGSYNEQFF
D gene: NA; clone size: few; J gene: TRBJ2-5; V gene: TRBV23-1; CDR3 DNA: TGCGCCAGCAGCCTCAATGGTCAGGAGAGGAAGGGGGAGACCCAGTACTTC; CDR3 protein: CASSLNGQERKGETQYF
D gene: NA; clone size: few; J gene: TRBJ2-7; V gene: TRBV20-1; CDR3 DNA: TGCAGTGCGACACCCTCTAGCTACGAGCAGTACTTC; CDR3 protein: CSATPSSYEQYF
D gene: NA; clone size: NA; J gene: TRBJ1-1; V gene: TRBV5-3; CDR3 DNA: TGTGCCAGCAGCTTGCCGATGGACACTGAAGCTTTCTTT; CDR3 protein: CASSLPMDTEAFF